The 13 T cell receptor beta chains in this list originate from one sample, sequenced in a study of response to subunit inactivated influenza vaccine. TCRdb independently ran MiXCR on the RT-PCR reads; one entry per CDR3 protein. The repertoire includes approximately 500,000 distinct CDR3 sequences, roughly 15% of them detected once, and 11% sits in the top ten. Specimen: PBMCs from blood, collected about 12 days after vaccination. The receptors were sampled from a man aged 50 to 59 who received an inactivated influenza vaccine.

The chain couples TRBV4-1 to TRBJ1-4, with D unclear. Germline CDR1 reads MGHRA; CDR2 reads YSYEKL. There are 15 residues in the CDR3. The ends were cut back, 4 bases at V and 4 bases at J, with 13 bases in the middle. CDR3 coding DNA: TGCGCCAGCAGCCGAAAGGACGGCCTTAATGAAAAACTGTTTTTT. Its protein is CASSRKDGLNEKLFF.

This clonotype was found a few times. The J gene is TRBJ2-7, the V gene TRBV6-4; 9 positions match TRBD1. Germline CDR1 and CDR2: MRHNA and SNTAGT. This CDR3 region has 22 residues. J was trimmed by 2 bases and V by 5 bases; bases with no gene match: 28. CDR3 bases: TGTGCCAGCAGTACCCTACCACTATTCGGGACAGGGTATATGATCGTTGCCTACGAGCAGTACTTC. Amino acids: CASSTLPLFGTGYMIVAYEQYF.

Only a few counts were recorded for this clonotype. J is TRBJ2-1 and V is TRBV10-3; no clear D. Looked up from germline, CDR1 is ENHRY and CDR2 is SYGVKD. V shed 4 bases and J shed 4 bases, with 8 bases lying between them. The CDR3 contains 13 residues. CDR3 sequence (DNA): TGTGCCATCAGTGTCGCACCTTACAATGAGCAGTTCTTC. Translating it yields CAISVAPYNEQFF.

This clonotype turned up a few times. The CDR3 region is CASSRGTSGIFETQYF. The CDR3 nucleotides read TGTGCCAGCAGCCGCGGGACTAGCGGGATCTTTGAGACCCAGTACTTC. V and J are TRBV7-2 and TRBJ2-5; 13 nucleotides align to TRBD2. Losses at the gene ends were 5 bases for V and 5 bases for J; bases not matched to a gene: 8. The CDR3 extends over 16 amino acids. Germline-derived CDR1 and CDR2 are SGHTA and FQGNSA.

This clonotype was seen only a few times. The CDR3 bases are TGCGCCAGCAAAATGGGACAGGGGAACGGGGAGCTGTTTTTT. This codes for CASKMGQGNGELFF. The chain recombines TRBV5-1 with TRBJ2-2; 10 nucleotides line up with TRBD1. The CDR3 has 14 residues. Germline V gene lookup returns CDR1 SGHRS and CDR2 YFSETQ. The trim removed 6 bases at V and 7 bases at J, leaving 6 bases unmatched.

The chain combines TRBV6-5 with TRBJ2-2; D is uncertain. Germline V lookup: CDR1 MNHEY, CDR2 SVGAGI. The V and J ends lost 4 bases and 0 bases respectively, with 6 bases between them. The CDR3 totals 14 residues. CDR3 nucleotides: TGTGCCAGCAGTTCGCCAGCGAACACCGGGGAGCTGTTTTTT. It encodes CASSSPANTGELFF.

The sample holds a few counts of this clonotype. The V call is TRBV3-1, the J call TRBJ2-7; TRBD2 matches at 7 bases. The CDR3 length is 12 residues. The V segment lost 1 base and the J segment 6 bases; nucleotides outside the gene matches: 0. Germline CDR1 LGHDT, CDR2 YNNKEL (reference sequence). In DNA, the CDR3 is TGTGCCAGCAGCCAAGCGGGGGGCGAGCAGTACTTC. This encodes CASSQAGGEQYF.

This clonotype has just a few counts. The chain uses TRBV12-3 or TRBV12-4 and TRBJ2-1; TRBD1 matches 10 bases. The CDR3 spans 16 residues. With 6 bases clipped from V and 2 bases from J, the junction kept 7 bases outside the gene matches. CDR3 protein: CASSQGQGRTYNEQFF. Written as DNA, the CDR3 is TGTGCCAGCAGCCAGGGACAGGGGCGGACCTACAATGAGCAGTTCTTC.

This clonotype was detected only a few times. The rearrangement joins TRBV7-2 to TRBJ2-5, with 9 bases aligning to TRBD2. The CDR3 contains 15 residues. Germline V gives CDR1 SGHTA, CDR2 FQGNSA. V lost 1 base and J lost 2; bases outside the gene matches: 2. The CDR3 sequence is CASSLVAGAQETQYF. The CDR3 DNA is TGTGCCAGCAGCTTAGTAGCGGGAGCTCAAGAGACCCAGTACTTC.

This clonotype was observed a handful of times. J is TRBJ2-1 and V is TRBV20-1; TRBD1 is a possible D gene (5 bases). CDR1 DFQATT and CDR2 SNEGSKA come from the germline V gene (reference sequence). The CDR3 spans 12 residues. V lost 6 bases and J 7 bases, leaving 13 bases between the germline ends. The DNA for the CDR3 is TGCAGTGCAACCAAGGGGAAAAATGAGCAGTTCTTC. Protein: CSATKGKNEQFF.

This clonotype was seen more than once but under ten times. J is TRBJ2-7 and V is TRBV4-2, with 8 bases fitting TRBD2. From germline, CDR1 is LGHNA and CDR2 YNFKEQ. Trimming removed 3 bases from V and 3 bases from J; junction bases left unmatched: 10. The CDR3 extends over 16 amino acids. The DNA for the CDR3 is TGTGCCAGCAGCCAGATGGGAGCGGGAGACTACTACGAGCAGTACTTC. Amino acid sequence: CASSQMGAGDYYEQYF.

Many counts were recorded for this clonotype. The V gene is TRBV2, the J gene TRBJ1-1; the D gene is possibly TRBD1 (5 bases). Germline V CDR1 and CDR2: SNHLY, FYNNEI. There are 12 residues in the CDR3. V was trimmed by 11 bases and J by 0 bases, leaving 10 bases between them. CDR3 sequence reads: CAGGNMNTEAFF. Here the CDR3 DNA reads TGTGCCGGGGGAAACATGAACACTGAAGCTTTCTTT.

A few counts support this clonotype. This rearrangement joins TRBV5-1 to TRBJ2-1, with 12 bases aligning to TRBD2. Germline V gives CDR1 SGHRS, CDR2 YFSETQ. CDR3 length: 17 amino acids. The junction had 5 bases not matched to a gene; V was cut back by 1 base and J by 3 bases. CDR3 bases: TGCGCCAGCAGCTTGCGGCTAGCGGGAGGGCGCTACAATGAGCAGTTCTTC. Its translation: CASSLRLAGGRYNEQFF.